What follows are 27 T cell receptor beta chains derived from one specimen sequenced in a study of cytomegalovirus exposure and HLA in healthy donors. PCR primers comprised 60 Vbeta and 13 Jbeta primers. Sequencing was performed with immunoSEQ multiplex PCR; in TCRdb, only in-frame clones are kept and a portion is missing. The table lists 150,000 to 200,000 clones, roughly 75% of them singletons. What was sequenced was PBMCs. Receptors originate from a female donor in good health and CMV-seronegative.

CDR3 in DNA: TGTGCCAGTAGTATAGGAAGAGGTGACTATGGCTACACCTTC. It encodes CASSIGRGDYGYTF. The gene calls are TRBV19 and TRBJ1-2; no firm D call. The germline V and J ends were trimmed by 1 base and 3 bases, with 9 bases remaining between them. The CDR3 sequence is 14 residues long. The germline gives CDR1 LNHDA, CDR2 SQIVND (reference sequence).

The V call is TRBV7-2, the J call TRBJ2-5, with unresolved D. V shed 7 bases and J shed 7 bases, with 16 bases lying between them. The CDR3 spans 13 residues. In germline, CDR1 is SGHTA, CDR2 FQGNSA. CDR3 nucleotide sequence: TGTGCCAGCACCACTCCCCCGCGGCCGACCCAGTACTTC. This translates into CASTTPPRPTQYF. The variable domain in full, completed from reference TRBV7-2 and TRBJ2-5, reads GAGVSQSPSNKVTEKGKDVELRCDPISGHTALYWYRQSLGQGLEFLIYFQGNSAPDKSGLPSDRFSAERTGGSVSTLTIQRTQQEDSAVYLCASTTPPRPTQYFGPGTRLLVL.

The chain carries TRBV18 and TRBJ2-1; TRBD2 aligns across 7 bases. The CDR3 consists of 14 residues. The trim removed 6 bases at V and 4 bases at J, leaving 6 bases unmatched. In germline, CDR1 is KGHSH, CDR2 LQKENI. CDR3 loop: CASSYAGDYNEQFF. In DNA form, the CDR3 reads TGTGCCAGCTCCTACGCGGGGGATTACAATGAGCAGTTCTTC.

This clone showed up just a few times. The CDR3 region has the DNA TGTGCCAGCAGTGAACTCGTCGGAAACACCATATATTTT. Translated, it gives CASSELVGNTIYF. The chain employs TRBV6-1 and TRBJ1-3; D remains unclear. This CDR3 has 13 amino acids. Germline V CDR1 and CDR2: MNHNS, SASEGT. Between the trimmed V and J ends, which lost 2 bases and 4 bases, there was a span of 6 bases.

The table lists this clone with a few counts. The rearrangement uses TRBV27 and TRBJ2-7; 9 nucleotides agree with TRBD2. V lost 2 bases, J lost 2 bases, and 10 bases stayed unmatched. Germline V gene data show CDR1 as MNHEY and CDR2 as SMNVEV (reference sequence). The CDR3 runs to 17 residues. Here the CDR3 DNA reads TGTGCCAGCAGTTTAGGCCCGCTCGCGGGGGGGCCCTACGAGCAGTACTTC. Translation gives CASSLGPLAGGPYEQYF.

This clone appeared a few times. This CDR3 is CASSPSGDTGELFF. In DNA form, the CDR3 reads TGTGCCAGCAGCCCCTCGGGGGACACCGGGGAGCTGTTTTTT. The V gene is TRBV11-3, the J gene TRBJ2-2; weak D call: TRBD2 (6 bases). The CDR3 runs to 14 residues. Trimming pared 5 bases from V and 3 bases from J, leaving 10 bases between. Germline CDR1 reads SGHNT; CDR2 reads YENEEA.

This chain uses TRBV5-1 with TRBJ1-1, with a possible D match to TRBD1 (6 bases). Germline CDR1 SGHRS, CDR2 YFSETQ. V was trimmed by 0 bases and J by 7 bases, leaving 16 bases between them. The length of the CDR3 is 15 residues. The CDR3 DNA is TGCGCCAGCAGCTTGGAACCCGGGACAAAAAATGAAGCTTTCTTT. Translation gives CASSLEPGTKNEAFF.

The CDR3 DNA is TGTGCCAGCAGCGAAAACAGGGGTTATGGCTACACCTTC. Its translation is CASSENRGYGYTF. The gene calls are TRBV7-8 and TRBJ1-2; 7 bases map to TRBD1. The V gene's germline CDR1 is SGHVS and CDR2 FQNEAQ. The J segment lost 5 bases and the V segment lost 5 bases, leaving 5 bases of the junction unmatched. The CDR3 runs 13 residues.

This clone was picked up one time. The chain is built from TRBV28 and TRBJ2-2, with 9 bases that match TRBD2. Germline loops: CDR1 MDHEN, CDR2 SYDVKM. V lost 3 bases and J lost 4; bases outside the gene matches: 9. This CDR3 region has 17 residues. The chain's CDR3 is CASSFGLAGWGTGELFF. Written as DNA, the CDR3 is TGTGCCAGCAGTTTTGGGCTAGCGGGATGGGGCACCGGGGAGCTGTTTTTT.

The chain is built from TRBV6-5 and TRBJ2-5, with unresolved D. Looked up from germline, CDR1 is MNHEY and CDR2 is SVGAGI. Trimming stripped 4 bases from V and 7 bases from J, with 10 bases between. This CDR3 region has 12 residues. The CDR3 nucleotides are TGTGCCAGCAGTTCTACGGGTCGGACCCAGTACTTC. Translating it yields CASSSTGRTQYF.

The chain carries TRBV7-9 and TRBJ2-1, with TRBD2 matching over 8 bases. Germline loops: CDR1 SEHNR, CDR2 FQNEAQ (reference sequence). This CDR3 has 17 residues. Trimming at V came to 4 bases and at J to 4 bases, leaving 12 bases not matched to a gene. CDR3 region: CASSSYSGVDIYNEQFF. For the CDR3, the DNA is TGTGCCAGCAGCTCATATAGCGGGGTAGACATATACAATGAGCAGTTCTTC.

The chain couples TRBV9 to TRBJ2-5; tentatively, D is TRBD1 (6 bases). The CDR3 totals 15 residues. The V end was cut by 3 bases, the J end by 4 bases, with 16 bases between. The germline CDR1 and CDR2 sequences are SGDLS and YYNGEE. CDR3 DNA: TGTGCCAGCAGCGGACCCTCGGGACACAGAGAGACCCAGTACTTC. Translated: CASSGPSGHRETQYF.

J is TRBJ1-2 and V is TRBV5-1; a weak D match, TRBD1 (5 bases). Germline V gene data show CDR1 as SGHRS and CDR2 as YFSETQ. With 0 bases removed from V and 4 bases from J, the gap between germline ends came to 13 bases. The CDR3 is made up of 15 amino acids. CDR3 sequence: CASSLEGAEIYGYTF. CDR3 coding DNA: TGCGCCAGCAGCTTGGAAGGGGCCGAGATCTATGGCTACACCTTC. The full variable domain, in which reference TRBV5-1 and TRBJ1-2 provide the parts outside the CDR3, is KAGVTQTPRYLIKTRGQQVTLSCSPISGHRSVSWYQQTPGQGLQFLFEYFSETQRNKGNFPGRFSGRQFSNSRSEMNVSTLELGDSALYLCASSLEGAEIYGYTFGSGTRLTVV.

The chain has TRBV30 and TRBJ1-2; 9 nucleotides align to TRBD1. V dropped 4 bases and J dropped 5; count of bases not matched to a gene: 14. Germline CDR1 reads GTSNPN; CDR2 reads SVGIG (reference sequence). This CDR3 is built from 16 residues. CDR3 in amino acids: CAWMGGTGGTPYGYTF. The DNA for the CDR3 is TGTGCCTGGATGGGGGGTACAGGGGGCACCCCTTATGGCTACACCTTC.

In this sample, this clone turned up a few times. CDR3 amino acids: CAWSLRGLSGNTIYF. The CDR3, as DNA: TGTGCCTGGAGTCTACGGGGACTCTCTGGAAACACCATATATTTT. The rearrangement uses TRBV30 and TRBJ1-3, with a tentative D call TRBD1 (5 bases). This CDR3 has 15 amino acids. The V gene's germline CDR1 is GTSNPN and CDR2 SVGIG (reference sequence). The V end lost 2 bases, the J end lost 0 bases, and 11 bases lay between the germline ends.

This CDR3 reads CASSELRSGSNQPQHF. The CDR3 DNA reads as TGTGCCAGCAGTGAGTTAAGGTCGGGTAGCAATCAGCCCCAGCATTTT. The V gene is TRBV2, the J gene TRBJ1-5; D is uncertain. This CDR3 contains 16 residues. Trimming took off 3 bases at V and 0 bases at J, with 12 bases between the two ends. The V gene's germline CDR1 is SNHLY and CDR2 FYNNEI. The complete variable domain, with remaining parts taken from reference TRBV2 and TRBJ1-5, reads EPEVTQTPSHQVTQMGQEVILRCVPISNHLYFYWYRQILGQKVEFLVSFYNNEISEKSEIFDDQFSVERPDGSNFTLKIRSTKLEDSAMYFCASSELRSGSNQPQHFGDGTRLSIL.

The chain links TRBV6-5 to TRBJ2-3; possibly TRBD2 for D (6 bases). V shed 0 bases and J shed 5 bases, with 12 bases lying between them. This CDR3 spans 15 amino acids. The V gene's germline CDR1 is MNHEY and CDR2 SVGAGI. CDR3 DNA: TGTGCCAGCAGTTACTCCCCAGGGCGGGGAGATACGCAGTATTTT. It encodes CASSYSPGRGDTQYF.

The V call is TRBV7-2, the J call TRBJ1-2; D may be TRBD1 (6 bases). The CDR3 runs 15 residues. With 1 base removed from V and 3 bases from J, the gap between germline ends came to 12 bases. The germline gives CDR1 SGHTA, CDR2 FQGNSA. DNA of the CDR3: TGTGCCAGCAGCTTAGAAACGGCAGGGGACTATGGCTACACCTTC. This sequence encodes CASSLETAGDYGYTF.

The chain has TRBV30 and TRBJ2-1; 9 nucleotides match TRBD1. V dropped 3 bases and J dropped 2; count of bases not matched to a gene: 8. The germline gives CDR1 GTSNPN, CDR2 SVGIG (reference sequence). There are 16 residues in the CDR3. In DNA, the CDR3 is TGTGCCTGGAGCTCCGTCACAGGGGGCACCTACAATGAGCAGTTCTTC. It yields the protein CAWSSVTGGTYNEQFF. Based on the CDR3 plus reference TRBV30 and TRBJ2-1, the full variable domain is SQTIHQWPATLVQPVGSPLSLECTVEGTSNPNLYWYRQAAGRGLQLLFYSVGIGQISSEVPQNLSASRPQDRQFILSSKKLLLSDSGFYLCAWSSVTGGTYNEQFFGPGTRLTVL.

The rearrangement links TRBV7-3 to TRBJ2-7, with D possibly TRBD1 on 6 matching bases. CDR1 and CDR2 from the germline V gene are SGHTA and FQGTGA. The CDR3 loop spans 13 amino acids. V was trimmed by 4 bases and J by 5 bases, leaving 12 bases between them. The CDR3 region is CASSYRVDHEQYF. CDR3 coding DNA: TGTGCCAGCAGCTACAGGGTCGACCACGAGCAGTACTTC.

The chain joins TRBV7-2 to TRBJ2-7; D unclear. Per germline, CDR1 SGHTA and CDR2 FQGNSA. V was cut by 4 bases and J by 1 base, with 11 bases left in between. CDR3 length: 14 residues. CDR3 protein: CASSSNGFSYEQYF. The CDR3 nucleotides are TGTGCCAGCAGCTCCAATGGCTTTTCCTACGAGCAGTACTTC.

This clone appeared a few times. The chain has TRBV7-9 and TRBJ2-5; tentative D call: TRBD1 (5 bases). The CDR3 contains 17 residues. The V end was cut by 5 bases, the J end by 5 bases, with 24 bases between. CDR1 SEHNR and CDR2 FQNEAQ come from the germline V gene (reference sequence). The CDR3 region has the DNA TGTGCCAGCAGCCCACGTACAGCCCGGACACTGAGGGAGACCCAGTACTTC. Amino acid sequence: CASSPRTARTLRETQYF. Complete variable domain (other parts from reference TRBV7-9 and TRBJ2-5): DTGVSQNPRHKITKRGQNVTFRCDPISEHNRLYWYRQTLGQGPEFLTYFQNEAQLEKSRLLSDRFSAERPKGSFSTLEIQRTEQGDSAMYLCASSPRTARTLRETQYFGPGTRLLVL.

The chain joins TRBV9 to TRBJ2-7; D possibly corresponds to TRBD2 (5 bases). The CDR3 sequence is 13 residues long. Germline CDR1 reads SGDLS; CDR2 reads YYNGEE. V was cut by 3 bases and J by 0 bases, with 7 bases left in between. The CDR3 DNA reads as TGTGCCAGCAGCGGAGGGAGCTCCTACGAGCAGTACTTC. Its protein product is CASSGGSSYEQYF.

The gene calls are TRBV28 and TRBJ2-7; TRBD2 agrees at 7 bases. Germline assignment: CDR1 MDHEN and CDR2 SYDVKM. This CDR3 contains 14 residues. The V segment lost 8 bases and the J segment 3 bases; nucleotides outside the gene matches: 10. This CDR3 reads CASEGRAGSYEQYF. The CDR3 DNA is TGTGCCAGCGAGGGGAGGGCTGGGAGCTACGAGCAGTACTTC. The entire variable domain, with the rest obtained from reference TRBV28 and TRBJ2-7, is as follows: DVKVTQSSRYLVKRTGEKVFLECVQDMDHENMFWYRQDPGLGLRLIYFSYDVKMKEKGDIPEGYSVSREKKERFSLILESASTNQTSMYLCASEGRAGSYEQYFGPGTRLTVT.

This clone was seen only a few times. The chain is built from TRBV19 and TRBJ1-4, with TRBD1 identical over 8 bases. This CDR3 is built from 16 residues. V gave up 3 bases and J gave up 4 bases; unmatched junction bases: 7. Germline V gene sequence: CDR1 LNHDA, CDR2 SQIVND (reference sequence). The CDR3 is CASSMGRGQFNEKLFF. DNA for the CDR3: TGTGCCAGTAGTATGGGCAGGGGGCAGTTTAATGAAAAACTGTTTTTT.

This rearrangement joins TRBV7-9 to TRBJ1-4; perhaps TRBD1 as D (5 bases). Trimming cost V 3 bases and J 4 bases, with 15 bases left between them. The CDR3 covers 16 residues. Germline CDR1 and CDR2: SEHNR and FQNEAQ (reference sequence). The CDR3, as DNA: TGTGCCAGCAGCTTTTTGTATCCGGGGGTTAATGAAAAACTGTTTTTT. This encodes CASSFLYPGVNEKLFF. The variable domain in full, completed from reference TRBV7-9 and TRBJ1-4, reads DTGVSQNPRHKITKRGQNVTFRCDPISEHNRLYWYRQTLGQGPEFLTYFQNEAQLEKSRLLSDRFSAERPKGSFSTLEIQRTEQGDSAMYLCASSFLYPGVNEKLFFGSGTQLSVL.

The rearrangement links TRBV7-2 to TRBJ2-5; D is possibly TRBD2 (5 bases). CDR1 and CDR2 from the germline V gene are SGHTA and FQGNSA. The CDR3 totals 14 residues. Trimming removed 5 bases from V and 4 bases from J, with 14 bases in between. CDR3 sequence: CASSRGRAPETQYF. CDR3 bases: TGTGCCAGCAGCAGAGGGCGAGCTCCAGAGACCCAGTACTTC. Full variable domain (outside the CDR3, taken from reference TRBV7-2 and TRBJ2-5): GAGVSQSPSNKVTEKGKDVELRCDPISGHTALYWYRQSLGQGLEFLIYFQGNSAPDKSGLPSDRFSAERTGGSVSTLTIQRTQQEDSAVYLCASSRGRAPETQYFGPGTRLLVL.